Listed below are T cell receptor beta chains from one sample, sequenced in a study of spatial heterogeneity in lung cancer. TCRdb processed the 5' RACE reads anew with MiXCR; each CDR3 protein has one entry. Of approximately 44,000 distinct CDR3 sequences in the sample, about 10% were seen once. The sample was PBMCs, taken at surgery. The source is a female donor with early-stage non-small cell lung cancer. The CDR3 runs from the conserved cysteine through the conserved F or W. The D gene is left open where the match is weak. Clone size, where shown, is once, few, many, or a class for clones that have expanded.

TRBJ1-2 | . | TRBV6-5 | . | CASSPRTAVDYGYTF | TGTGCCAGCAGTCCGCGGACGGCAGTCGACTATGGCTACACCTTC
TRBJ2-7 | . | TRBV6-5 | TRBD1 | CASRLDRVREQYF | TGTGCCAGCAGATTAGACAGGGTGCGCGAGCAGTACTTC
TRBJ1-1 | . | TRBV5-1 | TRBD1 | CASSDRTGSNTEAFF | TGCGCCAGCAGCGACCGGACAGGGTCGAACACTGAAGCTTTCTTT
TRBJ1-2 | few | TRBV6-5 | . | CASSSHRTDSNYGYTF | TGTGCCAGCAGCTCACATCGGACAGACTCTAACTATGGCTACACCTTC
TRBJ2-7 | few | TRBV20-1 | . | CSAAGGGSGEQYF | TGCAGTGCTGCGGGTGGAGGGTCGGGGGAGCAGTACTTC
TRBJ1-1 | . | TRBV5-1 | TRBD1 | CASSTGQGALVNTEAFF | TGCGCCAGCAGCACGGGACAGGGGGCGCTTGTGAACACTGAAGCTTTCTTT
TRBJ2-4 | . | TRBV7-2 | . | CASSSLSVQYF | TGTGCCAGCAGCTCTTTAAGCGTTCAGTACTTC
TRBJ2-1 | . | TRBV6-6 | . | CASTPGPGPGNEQFF | TGTGCCAGCACCCCTGGGCCAGGCCCTGGGAATGAGCAGTTCTTC
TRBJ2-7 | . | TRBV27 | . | CASSVSDLNEQYF | TGTGCCAGCAGTGTGTCGGACTTAAACGAGCAGTACTTC
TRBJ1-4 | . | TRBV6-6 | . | CASTESGPTNEKLFF | TGTGCCAGCACCGAGTCCGGTCCAACTAATGAAAAACTGTTTTTT
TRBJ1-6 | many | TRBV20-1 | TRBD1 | CSAPRGESNSPLHF | TGCAGTGCACCCAGGGGGGAAAGTAATTCACCCCTCCACTTT
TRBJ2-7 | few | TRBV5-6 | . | CASNRRLASYEQYF | TGTGCCAGCAACCGTCGGCTAGCCTCCTACGAGCAGTACTTC
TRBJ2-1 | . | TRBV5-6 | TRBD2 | CASSLGLAGGSFPYNEQFF | TGTGCCAGCAGCTTGGGGCTAGCGGGGGGGTCCTTCCCCTACAATGAGCAGTTCTTC
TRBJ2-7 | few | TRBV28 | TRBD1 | CASRLWTGVAYEQYF | TGTGCCAGCAGGCTTTGGACAGGCGTGGCCTACGAGCAGTACTTC
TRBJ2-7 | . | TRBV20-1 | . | CSAGRGRREQYF | TGCAGTGCCGGCCGAGGGCGACGCGAGCAGTACTTC
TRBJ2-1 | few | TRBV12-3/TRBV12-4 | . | CASSLRRGSYNEQFF | TGTGCCAGCAGTTTGAGGCGGGGCTCCTACAATGAGCAGTTCTTC
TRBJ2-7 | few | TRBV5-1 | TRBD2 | CASEREVGYYEQYF | TGCGCCAGCGAGCGGGAGGTCGGATACTACGAGCAGTACTTC
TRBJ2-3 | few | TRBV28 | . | CASTGPDVGTDTQYF | TGTGCCAGCACCGGACCGGACGTGGGCACAGATACGCAGTATTTT
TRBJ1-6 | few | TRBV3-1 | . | CASRARTNSPLHF | TGTGCCAGCAGGGCCAGGACCAATTCACCCCTCCACTTT
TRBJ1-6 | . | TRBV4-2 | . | CASSQDENSPLHF | TGTGCCAGCAGCCAAGATGAAAATTCACCCCTCCACTTT
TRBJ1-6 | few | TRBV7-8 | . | CASSLLGGANSPLHF | TGTGCCAGCAGCTTACTGGGGGGGGCGAATTCACCCCTCCACTTT
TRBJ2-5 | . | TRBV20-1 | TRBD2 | CSARPLAGVETQYF | TGCAGTGCTAGACCCCTAGCGGGGGTGGAGACCCAGTACTTC
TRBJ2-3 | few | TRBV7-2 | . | CASSLDADTQYF | TGTGCCAGCAGCTTAGACGCGGATACGCAGTATTTT
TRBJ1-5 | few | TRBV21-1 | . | CADNPGKPQHF | TGTGCCGACAATCCTGGGAAGCCCCAGCATTTT